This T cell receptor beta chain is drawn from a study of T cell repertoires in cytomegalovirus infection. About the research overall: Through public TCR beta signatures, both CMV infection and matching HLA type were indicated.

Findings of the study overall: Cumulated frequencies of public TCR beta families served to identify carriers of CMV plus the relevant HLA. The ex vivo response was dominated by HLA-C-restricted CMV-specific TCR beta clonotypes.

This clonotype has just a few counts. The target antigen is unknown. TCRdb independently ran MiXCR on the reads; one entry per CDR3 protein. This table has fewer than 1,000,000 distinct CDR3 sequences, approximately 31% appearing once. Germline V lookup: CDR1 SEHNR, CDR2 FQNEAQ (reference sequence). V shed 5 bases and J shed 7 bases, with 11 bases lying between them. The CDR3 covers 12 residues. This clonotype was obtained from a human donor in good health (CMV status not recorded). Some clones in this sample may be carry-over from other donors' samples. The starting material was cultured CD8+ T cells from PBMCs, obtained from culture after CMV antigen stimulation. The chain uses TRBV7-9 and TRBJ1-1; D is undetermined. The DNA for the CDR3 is TGTGCCAGCAGCGCTATCGACGTTGAAGCTTTCTTT. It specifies CASSAIDVEAFF. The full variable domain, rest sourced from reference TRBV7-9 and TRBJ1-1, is DTGVSQNPRHKITKRGQNVTFRCDPISEHNRLYWYRQTLGQGPEFLTYFQNEAQLEKSRLLSDRFSAERPKGSFSTLEIQRTEQGDSAMYLCASSAIDVEAFFGQGTRLTVV.